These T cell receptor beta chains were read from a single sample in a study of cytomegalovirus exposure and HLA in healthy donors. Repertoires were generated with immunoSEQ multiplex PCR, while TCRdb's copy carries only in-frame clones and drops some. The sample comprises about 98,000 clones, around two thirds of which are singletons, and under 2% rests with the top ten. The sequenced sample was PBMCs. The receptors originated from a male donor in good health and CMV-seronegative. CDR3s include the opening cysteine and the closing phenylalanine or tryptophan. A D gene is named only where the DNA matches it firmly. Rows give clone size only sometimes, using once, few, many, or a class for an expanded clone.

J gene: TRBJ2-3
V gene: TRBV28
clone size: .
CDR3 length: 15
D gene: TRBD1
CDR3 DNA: TGTGCCAGCAACCAAGGGCAGGGGGAGTCAGATACGCAGTATTTT
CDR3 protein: CASNQGQGESDTQYF

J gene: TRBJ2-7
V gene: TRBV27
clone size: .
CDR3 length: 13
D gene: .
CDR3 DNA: TGTGCCAGCAGTTTAAGCCGGGTTGGGGAGCAGTACTTC
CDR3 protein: CASSLSRVGEQYF

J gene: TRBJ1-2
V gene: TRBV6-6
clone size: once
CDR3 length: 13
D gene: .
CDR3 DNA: TGTGCCAGCAGTTCAGGGGATGGGTATGGCTACACCTTC
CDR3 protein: CASSSGDGYGYTF

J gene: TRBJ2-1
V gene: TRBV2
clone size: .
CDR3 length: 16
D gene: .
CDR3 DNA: TGTGCCAGCAGACCCCAGGGGTCCGCCCACTACAATGAGCAGTTCTTC
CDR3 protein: CASRPQGSAHYNEQFF

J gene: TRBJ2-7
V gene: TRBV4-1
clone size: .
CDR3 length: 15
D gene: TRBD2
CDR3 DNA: TGCGCCAGCAGCCCTTCTAGCGGGAGCTTCAACGAGCAGTACTTC
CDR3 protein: CASSPSSGSFNEQYF

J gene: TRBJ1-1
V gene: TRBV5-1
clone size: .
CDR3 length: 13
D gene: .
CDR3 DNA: TGCGCCAGCAGCAGGGGATGGGGCACTGAAGCTTTCTTT
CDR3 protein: CASSRGWGTEAFF

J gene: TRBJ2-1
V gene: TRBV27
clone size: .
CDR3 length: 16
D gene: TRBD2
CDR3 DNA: TGTGCCACCAAGACTAGCATTTTAGCGGGGGTCAATGAGCAGTTCTTC
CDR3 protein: CATKTSILAGVNEQFF

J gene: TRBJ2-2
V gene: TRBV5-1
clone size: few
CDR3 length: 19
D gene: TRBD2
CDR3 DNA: TGCGCCAGCTCCCCGGGACTAGCGGGAGTGTTAAGGGTTACCGGGGAGCTGTTTTTT
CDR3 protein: CASSPGLAGVLRVTGELFF

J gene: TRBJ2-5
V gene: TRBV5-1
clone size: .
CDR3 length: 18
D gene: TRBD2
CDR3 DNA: TGCGCCAGCAGCGACGGGACTAGCGGGAGGGGGGCACAAGAGACCCAGTACTTC
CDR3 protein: CASSDGTSGRGAQETQYF

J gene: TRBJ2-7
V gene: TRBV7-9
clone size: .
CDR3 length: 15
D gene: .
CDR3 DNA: TGTGCCAGCAGCTTTACAGGTTTGGGCTCCTACGAGCAGTACTTC
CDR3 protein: CASSFTGLGSYEQYF

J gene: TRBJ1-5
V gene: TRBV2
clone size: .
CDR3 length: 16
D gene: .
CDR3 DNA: TGTGCCAGCAGTGTTCTCCTTTCTTCAGGAAATCAGCCCCAGCATTTT
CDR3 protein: CASSVLLSSGNQPQHF

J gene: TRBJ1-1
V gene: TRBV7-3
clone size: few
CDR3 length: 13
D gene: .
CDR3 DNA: TGTGCCAGCAGCTTAAGTGGGCAGGATGAAGCTTTCTTT
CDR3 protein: CASSLSGQDEAFF

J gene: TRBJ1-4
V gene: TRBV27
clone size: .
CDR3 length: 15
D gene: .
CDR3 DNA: TGTGCCAGCAGTTCCGCGGGTAGCGCGGGTGAAAAACCGTTTTTT
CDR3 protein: CASSSAGSAGEKPFF

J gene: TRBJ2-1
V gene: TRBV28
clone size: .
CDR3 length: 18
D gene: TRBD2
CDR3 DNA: TGTGCCAGCAGTCCTCGGGACTGGAGCGGGAGTCGAATGAATGAGCAGTTCTTC
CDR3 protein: CASSPRDWSGSRMNEQFF

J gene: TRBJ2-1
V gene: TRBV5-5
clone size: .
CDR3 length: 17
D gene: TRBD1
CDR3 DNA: TGTGCCAGCAGCTTAACCTTAGGACAGGGGAGGTCCAATGAGCAGTTCTTC
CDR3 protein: CASSLTLGQGRSNEQFF

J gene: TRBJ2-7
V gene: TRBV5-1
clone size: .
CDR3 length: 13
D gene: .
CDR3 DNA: TGCGCCAGCAGCTCCTATCTAGGCTACGAGCAGTACTTC
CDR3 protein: CASSSYLGYEQYF

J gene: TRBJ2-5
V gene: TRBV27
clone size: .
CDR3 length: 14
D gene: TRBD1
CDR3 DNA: TGTGCCAGCAGTCACAGGGGGAGTGGAGAGACCCAGTACTTC
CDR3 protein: CASSHRGSGETQYF

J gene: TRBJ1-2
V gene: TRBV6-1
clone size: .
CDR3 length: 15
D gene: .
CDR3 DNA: TGTGCCAGCAGTGAGTCCTGGGGAGCTAACTATGGCTACACCTTC
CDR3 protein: CASSESWGANYGYTF

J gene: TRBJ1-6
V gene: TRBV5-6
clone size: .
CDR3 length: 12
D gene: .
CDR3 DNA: TGTGCCAGCAGCCTCCCGGGTTCACCCCTCCACTTT
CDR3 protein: CASSLPGSPLHF